One sample yielded the 22 T cell receptor beta chains listed below, sequenced in a study of T cell changes during pregnancy in multiple sclerosis. Some clones are missing from TCRdb's copy, which holds only in-frame ones; the method was immunoSEQ multiplex PCR. The sample has just over 60,000 clones, 92% seen once. Material: peripheral blood, obtained in the second trimester of pregnancy. These receptor sequences come from a female donor in good health, enrolled as a control in a pregnancy study.

The CDR3 nucleotides read TGTGCCAGCAGTTACTCGGGGACAGGTCAAGAGACCCAGTACTTC. The encoded protein is CASSYSGTGQETQYF. The V call is TRBV6-6, the J call TRBJ2-5; 8 nucleotides agree with TRBD1. V lost 0 bases, J lost 2 bases, and 2 bases stayed unmatched. Per germline, CDR1 MNHNY and CDR2 SVGAGI (reference sequence). This CDR3 region has 15 residues.

The rearrangement joins TRBV7-8 to TRBJ2-5; weak D call: TRBD2 (5 bases). V lost 5 bases and J lost 4, with 11 bases in between. Germline V gene data show CDR1 as SGHVS and CDR2 as FQNEAQ. The CDR3 has 13 residues. Written as DNA, the CDR3 is TGTGCCAGCAGCCCGAGCGGTCGAGAGACCCAGTACTTC. The encoded protein is CASSPSGRETQYF.

V and J are TRBV10-3 and TRBJ2-7; D is perhaps TRBD2 (6 bases). The CDR3 extends over 12 amino acids. Trimming took 6 bases from V and 6 from J, leaving 12 bases between them. Germline V gene lookup returns CDR1 ENHRY and CDR2 SYGVKD. CDR3 sequence reads: CAIRQLAGEQYF. The CDR3 bases are TGTGCCATCAGGCAACTAGCCGGCGAGCAGTACTTC.

The chain employs TRBV9 and TRBJ2-1; tentative D call: TRBD2 (6 bases). Germline lookup yields CDR1 SGDLS and CDR2 YYNGEE. V was cut by 1 base and J by 0 bases, with 11 bases left in between. The length of the CDR3 is 16 residues. CDR3 sequence: CASSVWYGSSYNEQFF. In DNA, the CDR3 is TGTGCCAGCAGCGTATGGTACGGGAGCTCCTACAATGAGCAGTTCTTC.

The rearrangement uses TRBV7-9 and TRBJ2-3; 11 bases match TRBD2. The CDR3 covers 16 residues. V gave up 2 bases and J gave up 1 base; unmatched junction bases: 2. Looked up from germline, CDR1 is SEHNR and CDR2 is FQNEAQ (reference sequence). CDR3 sequence: CASSLPTSGGTDTQYF. In DNA, the CDR3 is TGTGCCAGCAGCTTACCGACTAGCGGGGGCACAGATACGCAGTATTTT.

The rearrangement links TRBV7-8 to TRBJ2-1, with 8 bases fitting TRBD2. The CDR3 loop spans 16 amino acids. Germline values: CDR1 SGHVS, CDR2 FQNEAQ. With V trimmed by 7 bases and J by 8 bases, 16 bases remained unmatched. CDR3 nucleotides: TGTGCCAGCACATCCGGGGCAACCGGGACTAGAGATGAGCAGTTCTTC. Translating gives CASTSGATGTRDEQFF.

The rearrangement uses TRBV6-1 and TRBJ1-2, with 9 bases lining up with TRBD1. Germline CDR1 reads MNHNS; CDR2 reads SASEGT. J lost 3 bases, V lost 4 bases, and 12 bases had no gene match. The CDR3 runs to 17 residues. The CDR3 nucleotides read TGTGCCAGCAGTGTAGGGACAGGGTCGATTAAGGACTATGGCTACACCTTC. Protein product: CASSVGTGSIKDYGYTF.

The chain combines TRBV7-8 with TRBJ1-5; possibly TRBD1 for D (6 bases). The CDR3 loop spans 17 amino acids. The V gene lost 2 bases and the J gene lost 5 bases, with 19 bases spanning the gap. The germline gives CDR1 SGHVS, CDR2 FQNEAQ. DNA for the CDR3: TGTGCCAGCAGCTTATCAGGGGTTGGCAGAAGAGATCAGCCCCAGCATTTT. Protein: CASSLSGVGRRDQPQHF.

The chain couples TRBV15 to TRBJ2-2; D is unresolved. This CDR3 region has 16 residues. The germline V gene has CDR1 LNHNV and CDR2 YYDKDF (reference sequence). The V and J ends lost 3 bases and 3 bases respectively, with 14 bases between them. In DNA, the CDR3 is TGTGCCACCAGCAGCCCCGGCGCGGCCCACACCGGGGAGCTGTTTTTT. This sequence encodes CATSSPGAAHTGELFF. The whole variable domain, filled in from reference TRBV15 and TRBJ2-2, reads DAMVIQNPRYQVTQFGKPVTLSCSQTLNHNVMYWYQQKSSQAPKLLFHYYDKDFNNEADTPDNFQSRRPNTSFCFLDIRSPGLGDTAMYLCATSSPGAAHTGELFFGEGSRLTVL.

The V and J genes are TRBV11-3 and TRBJ2-3; a weak D match, TRBD2 (6 bases). CDR1 is SGHNT and CDR2 is YENEEA in the germline V gene. The V end lost 2 bases, the J end lost 3 bases, and 9 bases lay between the germline ends. This CDR3 contains 14 residues. Here the CDR3 reads CASSLFGGTDTQYF. The CDR3 bases are TGTGCCAGCAGCTTATTTGGGGGGACAGATACGCAGTATTTT.

The chain employs TRBV6-5 and TRBJ1-1, with 8 bases that match TRBD1. The germline CDR1 and CDR2 sequences are MNHEY and SVGAGI. Unmatched junction bases numbered 4, after V lost 1 base and J lost 0 bases. The CDR3 loop spans 16 amino acids. The CDR3 bases are TGTGCCAGCAGTTACTGGGCAGGGGGCATGAACACTGAAGCTTTCTTT. The encoded protein is CASSYWAGGMNTEAFF.

The chain has TRBV5-6 and TRBJ2-2; D unclear. V was shortened by 4 bases and J by 7 bases, with 8 bases between the two germline ends. Germline V gives CDR1 SGHDT, CDR2 YYEEEE. This CDR3 contains 12 residues. The CDR3 here is CASSPTGGELFF. CDR3 nucleotide sequence: TGTGCCAGCAGCCCTACTGGCGGGGAGCTGTTTTTT.

The rearrangement joins TRBV6-1 to TRBJ2-7; D is unclear. Trimming took off 6 bases at V and 6 bases at J, with 6 bases between the two ends. There are 10 residues in the CDR3. Germline CDR1 MNHNS, CDR2 SASEGT. The CDR3 region is CASRRSEQYF. CDR3 in DNA: TGTGCCAGCAGGAGGTCCGAGCAGTACTTC.

The chain uses TRBV27 and TRBJ1-6; D perhaps matches TRBD1 (5 bases). Germline V lookup: CDR1 MNHEY, CDR2 SMNVEV (reference sequence). This CDR3 is 16 amino acids long. Trimming shortened V by 0 bases and J by 6 bases, and 12 bases separated the two germline ends. CDR3 residues: CASSLSRGDLNSPLHF. DNA for the CDR3: TGTGCCAGCAGTTTATCCCGGGGGGACCTTAATTCACCCCTCCACTTT.

The chain uses TRBV7-8 and TRBJ1-5; TRBD1 aligns across 7 bases. The trim removed 5 bases at V and 7 bases at J, leaving 11 bases unmatched. The germline CDR1 and CDR2 sequences are SGHVS and FQNEAQ. This CDR3 comprises 15 residues. DNA of the CDR3: TGTGCCAGCAGCCCCGGGACAGCCGTTTCCCAGCCCCAGCATTTT. This encodes CASSPGTAVSQPQHF.

The chain carries TRBV2 and TRBJ1-6; D is unresolved. This CDR3 is 14 amino acids long. The germline V and J ends were trimmed by 2 bases and 10 bases, with 12 bases remaining between them. CDR1 is SNHLY and CDR2 is FYNNEI in the germline V gene. The CDR3 protein is CASSELRRRSPLHF. The CDR3 DNA is TGTGCCAGCAGTGAACTGCGCCGGAGATCACCCCTCCACTTT.

V usage is TRBV7-9 and J usage is TRBJ2-1, with TRBD2 matching over 8 bases. CDR1 SEHNR and CDR2 FQNEAQ come from the germline V gene (reference sequence). The CDR3 has 17 residues. The trim removed 2 bases at V and 5 bases at J, leaving 11 bases unmatched. The CDR3 sequence: CASSLISGGTSDNEQFF. The CDR3 DNA sequence: TGTGCCAGCAGCTTAATCTCTGGAGGGACTAGTGACAATGAGCAGTTCTTC.

The chain is built from TRBV28 and TRBJ1-2; D is possibly TRBD1 (6 bases). CDR1 is MDHEN, CDR2 SYDVKM, per germline. Trimming stripped 8 bases from V and 11 bases from J, with 18 bases between. This CDR3 region has 12 residues. The DNA for the CDR3 is TGTGCCAGCTTATCGGGCCAACAGGGTTACACCTTC. Translated, it gives CASLSGQQGYTF.

For this clone: Mismatch with germline at one junction end may stem from a read error. The chain uses TRBV5-1 and TRBJ1-1; no reliable D call. CDR3 length: 14 residues. Germline lookup yields CDR1 SGHRS and CDR2 YFSETQ. CDR3 DNA: TGCGCCAGCCGCTTCGGGTCGGGGAACACTGAAGCTTTCTTT. This translates into CASRFGSGNTEAFF.

The chain couples TRBV2 to TRBJ2-5; a weak D match, TRBD2 (5 bases). The CDR3 loop spans 15 amino acids. Trimming shortened V by 5 bases and J by 7 bases, and 20 bases separated the two germline ends. The germline V gene encodes CDR1 SNHLY and CDR2 FYNNEI. The CDR3 nucleotides read TGTGCCAGCAGTCCACGCACGGGGAGTAAGGGGACCCAGTACTTC. Residues: CASSPRTGSKGTQYF.

The V and J genes are TRBV7-2 and TRBJ1-5; D perhaps matches TRBD1 (5 bases). Germline V gene sequence: CDR1 SGHTA, CDR2 FQGNSA. The CDR3 totals 15 residues. V shed 5 bases and J shed 1 base, with 12 bases lying between them. CDR3 coding DNA: TGTGCCAGCAGCAGGGACGGGAGAAGCAATCAGCCCCAGCATTTT. Translated, it gives CASSRDGRSNQPQHF.

DNA for the CDR3: TGTGCCAGCTCGCGAGGGTCCTACAATGAGCAGTTCTTC. It encodes CASSRGSYNEQFF. The chain joins TRBV6-4 to TRBJ2-1; D may be TRBD2 (5 bases). The germline V and J ends were trimmed by 8 bases and 1 base, with 9 bases remaining between them. The CDR3 length is 13 residues. The germline V gene has CDR1 MRHNA and CDR2 SNTAGT.